This TCR beta chain comes out of a study of T cells after yellow fever vaccination. TCRdb independently ran MiXCR on the 5' RACE reads; one entry per CDR3 protein. The sample includes about 630,000 distinct CDR3 sequences, around 12% seen only once; the top ten take under 15%. Comment on this clonotype: No antigen is known for it.

Study outcomes and limitations: Of the clonotypes, a small share occurred in both CD4 and CD8 compartments.

The material sequenced was PBMCs, taken on the day of the yellow fever booster vaccination. This receptor was taken from a young man who received the YFV17D yellow fever vaccine.

This CDR3 is CSVEPRDTGELFF. CDR3 nucleotides: TGCAGCGTTGAACCCAGAGACACCGGGGAGCTGTTTTTT. This chain uses TRBV29-1 with TRBJ2-2; D gene ambiguous. This CDR3 is 13 amino acids long. Between the trimmed V and J ends, which lost 2 bases and 3 bases, there was a span of 7 bases. Germline CDR1 reads SQVTM; CDR2 reads ANQGSEA.